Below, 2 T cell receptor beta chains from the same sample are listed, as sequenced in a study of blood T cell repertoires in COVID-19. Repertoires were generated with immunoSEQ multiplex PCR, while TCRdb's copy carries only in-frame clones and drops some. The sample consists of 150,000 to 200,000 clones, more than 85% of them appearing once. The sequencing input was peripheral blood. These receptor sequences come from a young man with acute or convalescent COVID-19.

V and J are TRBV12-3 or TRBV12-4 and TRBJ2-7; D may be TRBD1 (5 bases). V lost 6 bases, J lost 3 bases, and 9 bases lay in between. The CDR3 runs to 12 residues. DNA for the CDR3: TGTGCCAGCAGCCTGACAGTCTACGAGCAGTACGTC. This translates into CASSLTVYEQYV.

The CDR3 protein is CASSSDGDQPQHF. In DNA form, the CDR3 reads TGTGCCAGCAGCTCCGACGGGGATCAGCCCCAGCATTTT. V usage is TRBV5-6 and J usage is TRBJ1-5; D uncertain. The V gene lost 3 bases and the J gene lost 5 bases, with 9 bases spanning the gap. This CDR3 is 13 amino acids long. The germline V gene has CDR1 SGHDT and CDR2 YYEEEE.